One sample yielded the 16 T cell receptor beta chains listed below, sequenced in a study of memory CD4+ T cells and cytomegalovirus serostatus. Here immunoSEQ multiplex PCR was the method, and the copy in TCRdb shows in-frame clones only, minus some. The data contain about 50,000 clones, around 82% of them singletons. Single viable CD3+CD4+CD8-CD45RO+ cells were sorted as the memory CD4+ T cells. Sequencing was carried out using memory CD4+ T cells from blood. The receptors originated from an adult in good health and CMV-seronegative.

This clone appeared a few times. The rearrangement joins TRBV28 to TRBJ1-3; D not resolved. Germline V gene sequence: CDR1 MDHEN, CDR2 SYDVKM. CDR3 length: 15 residues. Trimming cost V 4 bases and J 0 bases, with 10 bases left between them. For the CDR3, the DNA is TGTGCCAGCAGTTCGGATTCGAGCTCTGGAAACACCATATATTTT. Its translation: CASSSDSSSGNTIYF.

The chain has TRBV2 and TRBJ2-3, with D possibly being TRBD2 (7 bases). Deletions cut 2 bases from V and 4 bases from J, with 13 bases between. The CDR3 is made up of 15 amino acids. Germline CDR1 is SNHLY and CDR2 is FYNNEI. The CDR3 nucleotides are TGTGCCAGCAGTGAACAGTGGGGGGGCGCAGATACGCAGTATTTT. Residues: CASSEQWGGADTQYF.

Judged by abundance, this clone is medium-sized (0.01 to 0.1%). The junction shows a germline mismatch at one end, possibly a read error. The chain couples TRBV19 to TRBJ2-3; 8 bases line up with TRBD2. Germline V gives CDR1 LNHDA, CDR2 SQIVND (reference sequence). The length of the CDR3 is 15 residues. The CDR3 reads CASSMPRTSRDTQYF. CDR3 nucleotide sequence: TGTGCCAGTAGTATGCCACGGACTAGCAGAGATACGCAGTATTTT.

This clone has just a few counts. This chain connects TRBV30 to TRBJ1-2; the D gene is possibly TRBD1 (6 bases). Germline-derived CDR1 and CDR2 are GTSNPN and SVGIG (reference sequence). V shed 3 bases and J shed 2 bases, with 13 bases lying between them. CDR3 length equals 14 residues. CDR3 sequence reads: CAWSRRDRNYGYTF. CDR3 bases: TGTGCCTGGAGCCGCCGAGACAGGAACTATGGCTACACCTTC.

The V gene is TRBV30, the J gene TRBJ2-1, with 12 nucleotides matching TRBD2. The CDR3 runs 15 residues. J was trimmed by 9 bases and V by 2 bases; bases with no gene match: 8. CDR1 is GTSNPN, CDR2 SVGIG, per germline (reference sequence). CDR3 DNA sequence: TGTGCCTGGAGTCCTGGGCTAGCGGGAGGGGGTGAGCAGTTCTTC. Protein product: CAWSPGLAGGGEQFF.

This clone came up a few times. The junction differs from germline at one of its ends, possibly a read error. In the same sample, other DNA sequences code for this CDR3. V usage is TRBV14 and J usage is TRBJ1-5; D is unclear. Germline CDR1 SGHDN, CDR2 FVKESK. The CDR3 is 12 amino acids. The CDR3 reads CASSQGKQPQHF. The CDR3 DNA reads TGTGCCAGCAGCCAAGGCAAGCAGCCCCAGCATTTT.

The chain links TRBV28 to TRBJ1-2, with 10 positions matching TRBD1. The trim removed 5 bases at V and 1 base at J, leaving 1 base unmatched. From germline, CDR1 is MDHEN and CDR2 SYDVKM. This CDR3 is built from 14 residues. DNA of the CDR3: TGTGCCAGCAGTAGGACAGGGGGTAACTATGGCTACACCTTC. This encodes CASSRTGGNYGYTF.

The rearrangement uses TRBV2 and TRBJ2-7, with 9 bases aligning to TRBD2. The ends lost 6 bases at V and 2 bases at J; junction bases unmatched: 8. This CDR3 has 15 amino acids. Germline V gives CDR1 SNHLY, CDR2 FYNNEI. CDR3 sequence: CASRAVSSGAYEQYF. CDR3 DNA sequence: TGTGCCAGCAGAGCCGTTTCTAGCGGGGCCTACGAGCAGTACTTC.

The J gene is TRBJ1-2, the V gene TRBV5-1; the D is unclear. Germline CDR1 reads SGHRS; CDR2 reads YFSETQ. The CDR3 runs 12 residues. V was shortened by 0 bases and J by 4 bases, with 4 bases between the two germline ends. The CDR3 spells CASSLGPYGYTF. The CDR3 DNA is TGCGCCAGCAGCTTGGGGCCCTATGGCTACACCTTC.

The chain recombines TRBV5-4 with TRBJ2-7, with D uncertain. This CDR3 has 14 amino acids. V gave up 0 bases and J gave up 7 bases, with 14 bases separating them. The V gene's germline CDR1 is SGHNT and CDR2 YYREEE (reference sequence). CDR3 DNA: TGTGCCAGCAGCTTGGATCCAGGTCTTGGAGAGCAGTACTTC. This gives the protein CASSLDPGLGEQYF.

The genes are TRBV28 and TRBJ2-1; maybe TRBD2 (6 bases). In germline, CDR1 is MDHEN, CDR2 SYDVKM. V lost 4 bases and J 6 bases, leaving 25 bases between the germline ends. The length of the CDR3 is 18 residues. The CDR3 coding sequence is TGTGCCAGCAGTTCGATATCGGGACTCTCGAAACCTTTCAATGAGCAGTTCTTC. As protein: CASSSISGLSKPFNEQFF.

This clone was recorded a few times. The rearrangement links TRBV6-6 to TRBJ2-1; 10 bases are shared with TRBD1. This CDR3 has 16 residues. Germline V gives CDR1 MNHNY, CDR2 SVGAGI (reference sequence). V was clipped by 6 bases and J by 12 bases; unmatched bases: 17. The CDR3 loop reads CASRPSSGTGVVAQFF. Written as DNA, the CDR3 is TGTGCCAGCAGACCCTCATCCGGGACAGGGGTGGTGGCGCAGTTCTTC.

This clone is a singleton in its sample. The chain is built from TRBV7-8 and TRBJ1-5; no reliable D call. V lost 3 bases and J lost 5, with 14 bases in between. Germline CDR1 and CDR2: SGHVS and FQNEAQ. There are 15 residues in the CDR3. The CDR3: CASSFSRFGHQPQHF. The CDR3 DNA reads as TGTGCCAGCAGCTTCTCTCGGTTCGGTCATCAGCCCCAGCATTTT.

The V and J genes are TRBV6-6 and TRBJ1-5; 7 bases match TRBD1. The CDR3 sequence is 13 residues long. Trimming removed 5 bases from V and 7 bases from J; junction bases left unmatched: 5. Germline CDR1 and CDR2: MNHNY and SVGAGI (reference sequence). The CDR3: CASSSQGGQPQHF. Here the CDR3 DNA reads TGTGCCAGCAGTAGCCAGGGGGGACAGCCCCAGCATTTT.

Regarding this clone: One junction end disagrees with the germline gene, perhaps due to a read error. This chain links TRBV5-8 with TRBJ2-4, with 10 bases identical to TRBD1. CDR3 size: 10 residues. Germline CDR1 is SGHTS and CDR2 is YDEGEE. This CDR3 reads CASSMGQGHF. CDR3 nucleotide sequence: TGTGCCAGCAGCATGGGACAGGGGCACTTC.

The V call is TRBV2, the J call TRBJ2-7, with TRBD2 identical over 11 bases. The CDR3 consists of 17 residues. V was pared by 3 bases and J by 3 bases, with 10 bases of the junction left unmatched. Germline V gene data show CDR1 as SNHLY and CDR2 as FYNNEI. CDR3 sequence reads: CASSDVRVGLAGYEQYF. Written as DNA, the CDR3 is TGTGCCAGCAGTGACGTTCGGGTAGGACTAGCGGGCTACGAGCAGTACTTC. Filled out from reference TRBV2 and TRBJ2-7, the complete variable domain reads EPEVTQTPSHQVTQMGQEVILRCVPISNHLYFYWYRQILGQKVEFLVSFYNNEISEKSEIFDDQFSVERPDGSNFTLKIRSTKLEDSAMYFCASSDVRVGLAGYEQYFGPGTRLTVT.